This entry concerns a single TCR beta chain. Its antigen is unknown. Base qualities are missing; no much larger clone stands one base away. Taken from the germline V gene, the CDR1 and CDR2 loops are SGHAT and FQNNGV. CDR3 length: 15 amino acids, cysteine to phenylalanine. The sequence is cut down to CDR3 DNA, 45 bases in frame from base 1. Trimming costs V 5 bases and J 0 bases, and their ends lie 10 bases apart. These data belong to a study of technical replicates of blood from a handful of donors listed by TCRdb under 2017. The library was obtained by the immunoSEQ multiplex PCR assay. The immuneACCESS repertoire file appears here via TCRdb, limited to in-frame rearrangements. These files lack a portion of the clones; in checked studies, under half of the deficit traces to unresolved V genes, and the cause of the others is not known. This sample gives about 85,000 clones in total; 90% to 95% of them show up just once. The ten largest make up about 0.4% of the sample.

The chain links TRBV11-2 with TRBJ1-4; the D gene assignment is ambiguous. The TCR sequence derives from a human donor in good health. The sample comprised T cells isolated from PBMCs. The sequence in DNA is TGTGCCAGCAGCCCCTTTGGAGCAACTAATGAAAAACTGTTTTTT. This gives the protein CASSPFGATNEKLFF.